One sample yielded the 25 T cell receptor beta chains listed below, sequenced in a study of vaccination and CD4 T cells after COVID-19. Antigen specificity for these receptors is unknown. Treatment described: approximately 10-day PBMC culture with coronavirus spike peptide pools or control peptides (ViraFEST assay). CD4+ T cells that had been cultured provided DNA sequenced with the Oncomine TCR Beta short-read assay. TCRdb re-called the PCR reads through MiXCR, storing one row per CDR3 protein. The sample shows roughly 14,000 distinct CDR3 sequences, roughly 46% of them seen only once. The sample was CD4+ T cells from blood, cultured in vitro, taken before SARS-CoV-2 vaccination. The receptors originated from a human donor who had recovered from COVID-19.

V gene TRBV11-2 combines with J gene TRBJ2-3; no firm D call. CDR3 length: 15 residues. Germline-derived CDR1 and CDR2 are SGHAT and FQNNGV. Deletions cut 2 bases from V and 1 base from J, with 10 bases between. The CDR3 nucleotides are TGTGCCAGCAGCTTATCGACTTTCGGCACAGATACGCAGTATTTT. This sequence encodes CASSLSTFGTDTQYF.

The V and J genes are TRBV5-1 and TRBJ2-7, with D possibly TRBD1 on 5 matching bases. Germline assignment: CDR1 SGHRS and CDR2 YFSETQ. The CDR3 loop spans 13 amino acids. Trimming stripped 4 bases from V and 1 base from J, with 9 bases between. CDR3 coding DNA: TGCGCCAGCAGCCGTACAGGATCCTACGAGCAGTACTTC. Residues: CASSRTGSYEQYF.

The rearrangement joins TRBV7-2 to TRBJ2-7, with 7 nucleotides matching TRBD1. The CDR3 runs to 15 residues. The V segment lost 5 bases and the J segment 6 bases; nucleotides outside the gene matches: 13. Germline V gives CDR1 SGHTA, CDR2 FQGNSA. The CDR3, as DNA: TGTGCCAGCAGCCAGGACAGGCTCCATTCCGGCGAGCAGTACTTC. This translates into CASSQDRLHSGEQYF.

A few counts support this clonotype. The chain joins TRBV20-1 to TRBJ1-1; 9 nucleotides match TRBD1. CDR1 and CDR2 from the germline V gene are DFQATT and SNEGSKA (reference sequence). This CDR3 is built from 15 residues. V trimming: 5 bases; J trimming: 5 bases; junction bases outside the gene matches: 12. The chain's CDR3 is CSALGMDRGETEAFF. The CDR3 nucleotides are TGCAGTGCTTTGGGGATGGACAGGGGAGAAACTGAAGCTTTCTTT.

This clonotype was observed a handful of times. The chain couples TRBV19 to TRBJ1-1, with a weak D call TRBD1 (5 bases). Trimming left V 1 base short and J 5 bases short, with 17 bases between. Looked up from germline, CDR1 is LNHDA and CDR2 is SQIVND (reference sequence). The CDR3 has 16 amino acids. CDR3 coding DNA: TGTGCCAGTAGTATAGCGGTAAGGGGCGGCGGAACTGAAGCTTTCTTT. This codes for CASSIAVRGGGTEAFF.

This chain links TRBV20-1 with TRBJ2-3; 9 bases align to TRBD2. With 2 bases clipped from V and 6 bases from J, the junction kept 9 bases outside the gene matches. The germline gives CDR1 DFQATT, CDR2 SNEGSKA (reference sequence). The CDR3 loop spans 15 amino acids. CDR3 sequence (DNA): TGCAGTGCTAGATCGGGACTAGCTTCCTCGGATACGCAGTATTTT. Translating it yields CSARSGLASSDTQYF.

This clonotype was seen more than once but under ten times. The CDR3 sequence: CSASDSGSYNEQFF. The CDR3 nucleotides are TGCAGTGCTAGTGATAGCGGGAGCTACAATGAGCAGTTCTTC. This chain uses TRBV20-1 with TRBJ2-1; 9 nucleotides line up with TRBD2. Germline V gene sequence: CDR1 DFQATT, CDR2 SNEGSKA (reference sequence). J was trimmed by 3 bases and V by 3 bases; bases with no gene match: 3. The CDR3 length is 14 residues.

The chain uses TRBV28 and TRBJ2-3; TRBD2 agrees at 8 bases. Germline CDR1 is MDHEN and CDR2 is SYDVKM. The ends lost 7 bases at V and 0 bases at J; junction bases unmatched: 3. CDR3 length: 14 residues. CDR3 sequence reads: CASNIAGSTDTQYF. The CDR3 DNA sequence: TGTGCCAGCAACATAGCGGGAAGCACAGATACGCAGTATTTT.

The CDR3 region has the DNA TGTGCCAGTGTGTACCCGAACACCGGGGAGCTGTTTTTT. Residues: CASVYPNTGELFF. The chain links TRBV19 to TRBJ2-2; D not resolved. CDR1 and CDR2 from the germline V gene are LNHDA and SQIVND (reference sequence). The CDR3 extends over 13 amino acids. V shed 8 bases and J shed 0 bases, with 7 bases lying between them.

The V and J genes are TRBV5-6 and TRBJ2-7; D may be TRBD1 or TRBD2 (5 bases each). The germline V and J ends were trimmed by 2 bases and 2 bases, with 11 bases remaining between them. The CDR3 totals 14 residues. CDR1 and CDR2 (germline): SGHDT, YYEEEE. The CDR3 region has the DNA TGTGCCAGCAGCTTCAGCGGACAAACCTACGAGCAGTACTTC. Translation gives CASSFSGQTYEQYF. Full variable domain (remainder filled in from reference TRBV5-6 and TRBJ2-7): DAGVTQSPTHLIKTRGQQVTLRCSPKSGHDTVSWYQQALGQGPQFIFQYYEEEERQRGNFPDRFSGHQFPNYSSELNVNALLLGDSALYLCASSFSGQTYEQYFGPGTRLTVT.

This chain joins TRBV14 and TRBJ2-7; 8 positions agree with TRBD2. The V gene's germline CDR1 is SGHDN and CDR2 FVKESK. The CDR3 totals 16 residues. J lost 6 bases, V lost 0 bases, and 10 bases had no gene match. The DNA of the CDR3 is TGTGCCAGCAGCCAAGAGGGCGGACTAGCAACGCGCGAGCAGTACTTC. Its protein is CASSQEGGLATREQYF.

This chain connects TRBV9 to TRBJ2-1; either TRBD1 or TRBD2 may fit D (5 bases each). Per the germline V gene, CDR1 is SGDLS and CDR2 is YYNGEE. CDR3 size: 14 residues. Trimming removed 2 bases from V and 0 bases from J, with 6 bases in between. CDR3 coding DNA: TGTGCCAGCAGCGTCGGGGCCTCCTACAATGAGCAGTTCTTC. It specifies CASSVGASYNEQFF.

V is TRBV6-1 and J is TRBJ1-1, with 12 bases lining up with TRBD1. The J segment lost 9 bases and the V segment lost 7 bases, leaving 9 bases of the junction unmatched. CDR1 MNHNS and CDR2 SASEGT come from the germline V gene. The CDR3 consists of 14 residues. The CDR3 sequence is CASNMGQGAQKAFF. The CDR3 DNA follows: TGTGCCAGCAACATGGGACAGGGGGCGCAAAAAGCTTTCTTT.

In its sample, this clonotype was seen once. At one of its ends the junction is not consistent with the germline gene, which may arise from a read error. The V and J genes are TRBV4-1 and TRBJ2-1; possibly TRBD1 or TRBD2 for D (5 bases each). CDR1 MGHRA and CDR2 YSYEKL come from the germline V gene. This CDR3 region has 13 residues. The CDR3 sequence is CASSQDPSGRRYF. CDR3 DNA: TGCGCCAGCAGCCAAGACCCTTCGGGACGCCGGTACTTC.

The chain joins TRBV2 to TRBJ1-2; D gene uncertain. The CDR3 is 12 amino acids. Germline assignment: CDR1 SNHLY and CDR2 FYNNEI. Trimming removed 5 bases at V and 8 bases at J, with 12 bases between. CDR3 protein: CASSTRFGGYTF. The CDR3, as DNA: TGTGCCAGCAGTACGCGGTTCGGGGGCTACACCTTC.

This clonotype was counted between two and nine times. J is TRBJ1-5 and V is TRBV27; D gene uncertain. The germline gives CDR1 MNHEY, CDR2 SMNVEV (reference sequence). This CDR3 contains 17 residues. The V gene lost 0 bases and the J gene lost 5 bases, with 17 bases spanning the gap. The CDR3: CASSLSGRFQIDQPQHF. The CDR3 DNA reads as TGTGCCAGCAGTTTATCCGGCCGGTTTCAGATCGATCAGCCCCAGCATTTT.

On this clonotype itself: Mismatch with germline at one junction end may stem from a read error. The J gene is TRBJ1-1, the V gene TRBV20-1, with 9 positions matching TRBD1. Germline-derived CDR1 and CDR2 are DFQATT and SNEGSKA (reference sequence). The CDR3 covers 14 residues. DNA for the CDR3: TGCGGTGCGAGCCAGACAGGGGGGTACACTGAAGCTTTCTTT. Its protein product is CGASQTGGYTEAFF.

Here the CDR3 DNA reads TGTGCCATCAGTGAGTCCGGGAATAGCAATCAGCCCCAGCATTTT. The encoded protein is CAISESGNSNQPQHF. The V gene is TRBV10-3, the J gene TRBJ1-5; D remains ambiguous. Deletions cut 0 bases from V and 0 bases from J, with 6 bases between. This CDR3 contains 15 residues. The germline gives CDR1 ENHRY, CDR2 SYGVKD.

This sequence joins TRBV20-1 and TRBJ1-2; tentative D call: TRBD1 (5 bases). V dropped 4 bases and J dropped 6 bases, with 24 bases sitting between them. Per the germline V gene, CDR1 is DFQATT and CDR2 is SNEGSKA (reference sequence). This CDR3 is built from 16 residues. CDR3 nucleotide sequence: TGCAGTGCTAAGTTTGGGACCAGACAACCACCGGATGGCTACACCTTC. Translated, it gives CSAKFGTRQPPDGYTF.

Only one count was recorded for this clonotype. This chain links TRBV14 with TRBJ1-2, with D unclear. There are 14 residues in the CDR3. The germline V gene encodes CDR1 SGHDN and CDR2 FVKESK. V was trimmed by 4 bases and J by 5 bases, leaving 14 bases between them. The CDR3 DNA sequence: TGTGCCAGCAGCCCCAGGCTGGACGGTTATGGCTACACCTTC. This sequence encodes CASSPRLDGYGYTF.

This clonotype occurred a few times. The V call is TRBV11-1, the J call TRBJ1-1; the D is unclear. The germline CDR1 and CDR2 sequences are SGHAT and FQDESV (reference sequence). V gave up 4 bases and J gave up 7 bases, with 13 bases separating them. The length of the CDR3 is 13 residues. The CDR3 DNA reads TGTGCCAGCAGCTATGAAGGGCAGAGTGAAGCTTTCTTT. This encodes CASSYEGQSEAFF.

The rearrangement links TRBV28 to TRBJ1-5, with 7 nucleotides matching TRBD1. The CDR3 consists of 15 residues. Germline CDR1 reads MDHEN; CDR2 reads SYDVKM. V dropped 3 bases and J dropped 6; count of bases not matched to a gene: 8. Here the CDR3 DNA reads TGTGCCAGCAGTTTCCAAGACAGGGTGGGTCAGCCCCAGCATTTT. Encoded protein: CASSFQDRVGQPQHF.

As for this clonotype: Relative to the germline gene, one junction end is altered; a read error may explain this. CDR3 nucleotide sequence: TGTGCCAGCAGTCGGACAGGCACCGGGGAGCTGTTCTTT. Amino acids: CASSRTGTGELFF. The chain employs TRBV27 and TRBJ2-2; 7 bases agree with TRBD1. Germline values: CDR1 MNHEY, CDR2 SMNVEV (reference sequence). The CDR3 is made up of 13 amino acids.

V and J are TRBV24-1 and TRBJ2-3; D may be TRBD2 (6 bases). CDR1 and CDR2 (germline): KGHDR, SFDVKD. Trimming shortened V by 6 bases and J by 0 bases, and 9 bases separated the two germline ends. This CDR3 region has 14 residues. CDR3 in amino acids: CATSLEGSTDTQYF. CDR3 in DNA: TGTGCCACCAGTTTGGAGGGCAGCACAGATACGCAGTATTTT.

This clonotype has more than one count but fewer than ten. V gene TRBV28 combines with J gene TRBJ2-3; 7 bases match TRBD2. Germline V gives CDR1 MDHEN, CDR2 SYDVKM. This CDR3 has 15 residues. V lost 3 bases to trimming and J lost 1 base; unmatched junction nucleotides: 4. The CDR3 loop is CASSFSAGGTDTQYF. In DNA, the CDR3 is TGTGCCAGCAGTTTTAGTGCGGGAGGCACAGATACGCAGTATTTT. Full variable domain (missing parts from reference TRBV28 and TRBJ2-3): DVKVTQSSRYLVKRTGEKVFLECVQDMDHENMFWYRQDPGLGLRLIYFSYDVKMKEKGDIPEGYSVSREKKERFSLILESASTNQTSMYLCASSFSAGGTDTQYFGPGTRLTVL.